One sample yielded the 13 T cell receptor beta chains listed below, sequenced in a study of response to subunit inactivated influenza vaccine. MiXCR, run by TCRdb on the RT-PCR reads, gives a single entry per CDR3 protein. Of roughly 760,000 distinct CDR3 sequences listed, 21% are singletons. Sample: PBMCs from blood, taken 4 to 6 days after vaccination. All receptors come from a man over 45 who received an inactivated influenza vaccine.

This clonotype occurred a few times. CDR3 in amino acids: CASSWDSGVSPLHF. The CDR3 DNA reads as TGTGCCAGCAGCTGGGACAGTGGGGTCTCACCCCTCCACTTT. This chain uses TRBV5-4 with TRBJ1-6; 7 positions match TRBD1. Germline V gene sequence: CDR1 SGHNT, CDR2 YYREEE (reference sequence). The length of the CDR3 is 14 residues. The junction had 7 bases not matched to a gene; V was cut back by 3 bases and J by 10 bases.

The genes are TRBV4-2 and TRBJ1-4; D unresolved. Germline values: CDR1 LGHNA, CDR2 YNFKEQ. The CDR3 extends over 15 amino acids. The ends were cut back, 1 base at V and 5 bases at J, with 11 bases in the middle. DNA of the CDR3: TGTGCCAGCAGCCAAGGAGGGTTGGGAAATGAAAAACTGTTTTTT. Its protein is CASSQGGLGNEKLFF.

Written as DNA, the CDR3 is TGTGCCAGCACCCCCGGTGGGGGTAGAAATTCACCCCTCCACTTT. This gives the protein CASTPGGGRNSPLHF. This sequence joins TRBV7-9 and TRBJ1-6, with D perhaps matching TRBD1 (5 bases). CDR3 length equals 15 residues. V lost 7 bases and J 7 bases, leaving 17 bases between the germline ends. CDR1 SEHNR and CDR2 FQNEAQ come from the germline V gene (reference sequence).

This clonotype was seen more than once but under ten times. The CDR3 here is CASFYLNTEAFF. The CDR3 region has the DNA TGTGCCAGCTTTTATTTGAACACTGAAGCTTTCTTT. The genes are TRBV7-2 and TRBJ1-1; D remains ambiguous. Germline CDR1 and CDR2: SGHTA and FQGNSA. The germline V and J ends were trimmed by 8 bases and 0 bases, with 7 bases remaining between them. The CDR3 totals 12 residues.

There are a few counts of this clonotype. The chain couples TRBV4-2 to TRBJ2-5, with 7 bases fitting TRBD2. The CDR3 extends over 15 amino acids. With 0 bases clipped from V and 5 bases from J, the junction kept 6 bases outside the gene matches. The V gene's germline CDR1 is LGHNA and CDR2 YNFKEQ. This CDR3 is CASSQDLGRVETQYF. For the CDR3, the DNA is TGTGCCAGCAGCCAAGATTTGGGGAGGGTTGAGACCCAGTACTTC.

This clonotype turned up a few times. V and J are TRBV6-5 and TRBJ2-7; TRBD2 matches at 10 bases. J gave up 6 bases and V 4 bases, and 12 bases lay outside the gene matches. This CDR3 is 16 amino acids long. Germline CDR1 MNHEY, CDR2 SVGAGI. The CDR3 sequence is CASSFTSGALKGEQYF. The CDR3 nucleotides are TGTGCCAGCAGTTTCACTAGCGGGGCTCTGAAGGGCGAGCAGTACTTC.

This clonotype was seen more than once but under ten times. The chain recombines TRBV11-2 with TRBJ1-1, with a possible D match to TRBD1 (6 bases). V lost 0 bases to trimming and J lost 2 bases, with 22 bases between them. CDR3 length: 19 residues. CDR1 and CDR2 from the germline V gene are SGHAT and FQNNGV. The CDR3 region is CASSLDISGAEALNTEAFF. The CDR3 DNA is TGTGCCAGCAGCTTAGATATTTCAGGGGCTGAGGCCTTAAACACTGAAGCTTTCTTT. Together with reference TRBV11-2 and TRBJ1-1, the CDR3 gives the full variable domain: EAGVAQSPRYKIIEKRQSVAFWCNPISGHATLYWYQQILGQGPKLLIQFQNNGVVDDSQLPKDRFSAERLKGVDSTLKIQPAKLEDSAVYLCASSLDISGAEALNTEAFFGQGTRLTVV.

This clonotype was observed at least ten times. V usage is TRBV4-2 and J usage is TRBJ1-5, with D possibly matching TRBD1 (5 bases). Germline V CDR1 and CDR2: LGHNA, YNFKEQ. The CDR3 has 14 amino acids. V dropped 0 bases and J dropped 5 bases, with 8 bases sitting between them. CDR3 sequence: CASSQDGADQPQHF. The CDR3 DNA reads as TGTGCCAGCAGCCAAGATGGGGCGGATCAGCCCCAGCATTTT.

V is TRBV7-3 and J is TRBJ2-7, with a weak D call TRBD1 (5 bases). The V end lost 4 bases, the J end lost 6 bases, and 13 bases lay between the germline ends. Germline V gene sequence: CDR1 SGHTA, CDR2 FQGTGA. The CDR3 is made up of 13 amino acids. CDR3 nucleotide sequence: TGTGCCAGCAGCTCATCCGCAGGGCGCGAGCAGTACTTC. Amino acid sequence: CASSSSAGREQYF. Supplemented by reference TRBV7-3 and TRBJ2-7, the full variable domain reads GAGVSQTPSNKVTEKGKYVELRCDPISGHTALYWYRQSLGQGPEFLIYFQGTGAADDSGLPNDRFFAVRPEGSVSTLKIQRTERGDSAVYLCASSSSAGREQYFGPGTRLTVT.

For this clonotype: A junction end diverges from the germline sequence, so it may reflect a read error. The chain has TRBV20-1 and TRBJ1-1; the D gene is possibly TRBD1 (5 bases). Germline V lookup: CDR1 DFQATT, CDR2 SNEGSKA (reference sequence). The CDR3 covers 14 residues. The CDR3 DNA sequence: TGCATTGCTAGAAGCGCAGGGTATTCCCTTGAAGCTTTCTTT. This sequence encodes CIARSAGYSLEAFF.

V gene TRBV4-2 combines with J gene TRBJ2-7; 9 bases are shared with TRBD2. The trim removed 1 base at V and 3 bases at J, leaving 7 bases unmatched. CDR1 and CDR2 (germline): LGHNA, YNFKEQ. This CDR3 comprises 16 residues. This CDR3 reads CASSQAASGVFYEQYF. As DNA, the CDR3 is TGTGCCAGCAGCCAAGCGGCTAGCGGGGTGTTCTACGAGCAGTACTTC.

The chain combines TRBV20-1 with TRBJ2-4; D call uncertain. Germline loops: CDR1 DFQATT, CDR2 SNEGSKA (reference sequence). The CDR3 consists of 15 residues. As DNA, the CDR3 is TGCAGCTCTAATAGGGCAGTTTTAGCCAAAAACATTCAGTACTTC. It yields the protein CSSNRAVLAKNIQYF.

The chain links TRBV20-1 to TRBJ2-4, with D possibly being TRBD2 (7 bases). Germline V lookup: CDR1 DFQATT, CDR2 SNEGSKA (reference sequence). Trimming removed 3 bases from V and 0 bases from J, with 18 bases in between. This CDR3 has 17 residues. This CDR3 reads CSARGAMVAGAKNIQYF. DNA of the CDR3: TGCAGTGCTAGGGGGGCCATGGTAGCGGGAGCCAAAAACATTCAGTACTTC.